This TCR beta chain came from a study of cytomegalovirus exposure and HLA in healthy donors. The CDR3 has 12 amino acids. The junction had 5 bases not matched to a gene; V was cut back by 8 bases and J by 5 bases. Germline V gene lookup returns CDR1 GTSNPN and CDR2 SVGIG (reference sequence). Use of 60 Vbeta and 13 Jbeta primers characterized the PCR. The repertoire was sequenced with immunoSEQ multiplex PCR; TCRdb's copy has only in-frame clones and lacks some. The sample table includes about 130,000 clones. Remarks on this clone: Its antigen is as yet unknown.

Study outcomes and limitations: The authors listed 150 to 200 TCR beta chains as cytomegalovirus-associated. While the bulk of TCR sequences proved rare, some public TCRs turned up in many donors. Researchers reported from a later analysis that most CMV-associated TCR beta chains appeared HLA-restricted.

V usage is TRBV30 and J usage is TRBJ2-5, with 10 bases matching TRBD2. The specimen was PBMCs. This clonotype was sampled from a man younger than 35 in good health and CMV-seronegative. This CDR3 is CARAGGAETQYF. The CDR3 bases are TGTGCCAGAGCGGGGGGGGCGGAGACCCAGTACTTC.